These 21 T cell receptor beta chains were sequenced from one sample in a study of blood T cell repertoires in COVID-19. Clones were read by immunoSEQ multiplex PCR, and TCRdb kept only the in-frame ones, dropping some. Of a few hundred thousand clones in the sample, 80% to 90% were seen once. Sequencing was performed on PBMCs or T cells enriched from blood (not recorded which). These TCRs come from a man aged 30-40 years who had recovered from COVID-19.

This sequence joins TRBV6-1 and TRBJ2-7; D uncertain. Trimming shortened V by 1 base and J by 3 bases, and 4 bases separated the two germline ends. The CDR3 spans 12 residues. The germline V gene has CDR1 MNHNS and CDR2 SASEGT. As DNA, the CDR3 is TGTGCCAGCAGTGAAGGTATCTACGAGCAGTACTTC. Amino acid sequence: CASSEGIYEQYF.

The V call is TRBV27, the J call TRBJ2-5, with 9 bases matching TRBD1. Germline values: CDR1 MNHEY, CDR2 SMNVEV (reference sequence). This CDR3 has 14 amino acids. Germline trimming cut 2 bases from V and 3 bases from J; bases unmatched to any gene: 1. CDR3 in amino acids: CASSLGQGKETQYF. CDR3 nucleotides: TGTGCCAGCAGTTTAGGACAGGGGAAAGAGACCCAGTACTTC.

The J gene is TRBJ2-2, the V gene TRBV7-8, with 9 positions matching TRBD2. The germline V gene encodes CDR1 SGHVS and CDR2 FQNEAQ. Trimming cost V 1 base and J 1 base; bases outside gene matches: 13. The CDR3 is 20 amino acids. The CDR3 bases are TGTGCCAGCAGCTTAGAAATAGCGGGGGCGCCGAATTTGAACACCGGGGAGCTGTTTTTT. This gives the protein CASSLEIAGAPNLNTGELFF.

This rearrangement joins TRBV29-1 to TRBJ2-7; D ambiguous. The CDR3 length is 11 residues. The V and J ends lost 4 bases and 0 bases respectively, with 4 bases between them. CDR1 and CDR2 (germline): SQVTM, ANQGSEA. The CDR3 coding sequence is TGCAGCGTTGCGGTCTCCTACGAGCAGTACTTC. Its protein product is CSVAVSYEQYF.

This rearrangement joins TRBV7-2 to TRBJ2-2, with D possibly being TRBD2 (6 bases). V lost 2 bases to trimming and J lost 6 bases, with 10 bases between them. This CDR3 comprises 14 residues. Germline CDR1 reads SGHTA; CDR2 reads FQGNSA. The CDR3 sequence: CASSLHGGAGELFF. CDR3 coding DNA: TGTGCCAGCAGCTTACACGGGGGTGCCGGGGAGCTGTTTTTT.

The V gene is TRBV27, the J gene TRBJ2-5, with 7 bases that match TRBD2. V lost 8 bases and J lost 2; bases outside the gene matches: 5. This CDR3 contains 13 residues. Germline CDR1 MNHEY, CDR2 SMNVEV (reference sequence). CDR3: CASGGSGQETQYF. The DNA for the CDR3 is TGTGCCAGCGGCGGTAGCGGGCAAGAGACCCAGTACTTC.

The table lists this clone with a few counts. The rearrangement links TRBV6-1 to TRBJ1-5; a possible D gene is TRBD1 (6 bases). Between the trimmed V and J ends, which lost 1 base and 2 bases, there was a span of 9 bases. The V gene's germline CDR1 is MNHNS and CDR2 SASEGT. The CDR3 covers 15 residues. The CDR3 is CASSEGRGGNQPQHF. As DNA, the CDR3 is TGTGCCAGCAGTGAAGGCAGGGGTGGCAATCAGCCCCAGCATTTT.

Only one count was recorded for this clone. This sequence joins TRBV7-8 and TRBJ1-2; 8 nucleotides match TRBD1. The germline V gene encodes CDR1 SGHVS and CDR2 FQNEAQ. CDR3 size: 15 residues. V shed 5 bases and J 7 bases; nucleotides not matched to a gene: 12. The CDR3 sequence: CASSTPQGVASGYTF. In DNA form, the CDR3 reads TGTGCCAGCAGCACACCACAGGGGGTAGCAAGTGGCTACACCTTC.

V gene TRBV18 combines with J gene TRBJ1-2, with 10 positions matching TRBD1. With 6 bases clipped from V and 4 bases from J, the junction kept 8 bases outside the gene matches. This CDR3 is 15 amino acids long. The germline V gene has CDR1 KGHSH and CDR2 LQKENI. The CDR3 DNA follows: TGTGCCAGCTCCGAAGGAGGACAGGGGGGCTATGGCTACACCTTC. Its translation: CASSEGGQGGYGYTF.

The rearrangement links TRBV7-9 to TRBJ2-1, with 9 nucleotides matching TRBD2. This CDR3 comprises 18 residues. With 0 bases clipped from V and 7 bases from J, the junction kept 13 bases outside the gene matches. Germline-derived CDR1 and CDR2 are SEHNR and FQNEAQ (reference sequence). The CDR3 sequence: CASSLASGGSLFRNEQFF. CDR3 sequence (DNA): TGTGCCAGCAGCTTAGCTAGCGGGGGCTCCCTTTTCAGGAATGAGCAGTTCTTC.

This clone was observed a few times. CDR3 sequence reads: CAISETVAKNIQYF. CDR3 in DNA: TGTGCCATCAGTGAGACAGTAGCCAAAAACATTCAGTACTTC. The genes are TRBV10-3 and TRBJ2-4; no clear D. Germline CDR1 is ENHRY and CDR2 is SYGVKD. The CDR3 extends over 14 amino acids. Trimming took off 2 bases at V and 0 bases at J, with 5 bases between the two ends.

The chain couples TRBV5-1 to TRBJ2-1; weak D call: TRBD2 (5 bases). Trimming pared 0 bases from V and 8 bases from J, leaving 15 bases between. The CDR3 contains 15 residues. Germline lookup yields CDR1 SGHRS and CDR2 YFSETQ. The CDR3 protein is CASSLAGVGPDEQFF. The CDR3 nucleotides are TGCGCCAGCAGCTTGGCCGGGGTTGGTCCGGATGAGCAGTTCTTC.

The table lists this clone with a count of one. The rearrangement uses TRBV7-9 and TRBJ2-7; 13 bases are a match to TRBD2. Germline assignment: CDR1 SEHNR and CDR2 FQNEAQ (reference sequence). J lost 3 bases, V lost 4 bases, and 12 bases had no gene match. This CDR3 has 18 amino acids. CDR3 in DNA: TGTGCCAGCAGCTATGGACTAGCGGGGGTTTCGCCCTACTACGAGCAGTACTTC. Its translation is CASSYGLAGVSPYYEQYF.

This chain uses TRBV3-1 (or the pseudogene TRBV3-2) with TRBJ1-5, with 7 bases identical to TRBD1. Per the germline V gene, CDR1 is LGHDT and CDR2 is YNNKEL (reference sequence). This CDR3 has 15 amino acids. V shed 5 bases, J shed 3 bases, and the junction held 7 bases outside the gene matches. CDR3 DNA sequence: TGTGCCAGCAGCGCCGGTAGGGGGCTCAATCAGCCCCAGCATTTT. This gives the protein CASSAGRGLNQPQHF.

This rearrangement joins TRBV12-3 or TRBV12-4 to TRBJ2-2, with 7 bases lining up with TRBD2. This CDR3 contains 13 residues. Losses at the gene ends were 8 bases for V and 1 base for J; bases not matched to a gene: 1. The CDR3: CASSGGNTGELFF. The CDR3 coding sequence is TGTGCCAGCTCGGGGGGGAACACCGGGGAGCTGTTTTTT.

This clone has a single count. The rearrangement joins TRBV6-1 to TRBJ1-2; D gene ambiguous. In germline, CDR1 is MNHNS, CDR2 SASEGT. The CDR3 has 13 residues. The ends were cut back, 3 bases at V and 8 bases at J, with 13 bases in the middle. The CDR3 DNA reads as TGTGCCAGCAGTGAGAACCACGGAGGGGGCTACACCTTC. It translates to CASSENHGGGYTF.

This clone has just one count. This chain joins TRBV27 and TRBJ1-5; 7 bases line up with TRBD1. This CDR3 is 16 amino acids long. Trimming cost V 7 bases and J 0 bases; bases outside gene matches: 9. The germline V gene has CDR1 MNHEY and CDR2 SMNVEV (reference sequence). This CDR3 reads CASTKTGIHSNQPQHF. The CDR3 DNA reads as TGTGCCAGCACCAAGACAGGGATCCATAGCAATCAGCCCCAGCATTTT.

This chain links TRBV30 with TRBJ1-3, with a tentative D call TRBD1 (5 bases). The CDR3 is 15 residues long. V lost 4 bases, J lost 3 bases, and 16 bases lay in between. From germline, CDR1 is GTSNPN and CDR2 SVGIG (reference sequence). This chain's CDR3 is CAWNQAGKRGNTIYF. CDR3 DNA: TGTGCCTGGAACCAGGCAGGGAAGCGTGGAAACACCATATATTTT.

This clone has only one observation. The gene calls are TRBV30 and TRBJ2-4; D not certain. Germline CDR1 is GTSNPN and CDR2 is SVGIG (reference sequence). The length of the CDR3 is 16 residues. The V gene lost 0 bases and the J gene lost 0 bases, with 12 bases spanning the gap. The CDR3 protein is CAWSVLGPLAKNIQYF. The CDR3 nucleotides read TGTGCCTGGAGTGTACTCGGTCCCCTAGCCAAAAACATTCAGTACTTC. Full variable domain (missing parts from reference TRBV30 and TRBJ2-4): SQTIHQWPATLVQPVGSPLSLECTVEGTSNPNLYWYRQAAGRGLQLLFYSVGIGQISSEVPQNLSASRPQDRQFILSSKKLLLSDSGFYLCAWSVLGPLAKNIQYFGAGTRLSVL.

This chain joins TRBV9 and TRBJ1-5; 7 bases agree with TRBD1. The CDR3 has 13 residues. Trimming at V came to 4 bases and at J to 5 bases, leaving 3 bases not matched to a gene. Germline V CDR1 and CDR2: SGDLS, YYNGEE. The CDR3 here is CASSFGTDQPQHF. As DNA, the CDR3 is TGTGCCAGCAGCTTCGGGACAGATCAGCCCCAGCATTTT.

The rearrangement joins TRBV4-1 to TRBJ1-1, with D possibly being TRBD1 (5 bases). Germline V gene lookup returns CDR1 MGHRA and CDR2 YSYEKL. This CDR3 has 18 amino acids. The V and J ends lost 3 bases and 3 bases respectively, with 23 bases between them. The CDR3 loop reads CASSQGILTRTGDTEAFF. The CDR3 coding sequence is TGCGCCAGCAGCCAGGGGATTCTCACTCGGACGGGGGACACTGAAGCTTTCTTT.